The next 3 T cell receptor beta chains were all read from a single sample in a study of T cells in localized non-small cell lung cancer. TCRdb's table, derived via immunoSEQ multiplex PCR, lists solely in-frame clones and lacks some. Of roughly 27,000 clones in the sample, less than 95% were seen once. Sequenced material: peripheral blood, taken before any cancer treatment. These receptors came from a female donor over 55 with stage I lung adenocarcinoma.

This chain joins TRBV5-1 and TRBJ1-1; D is possibly TRBD1 (6 bases). Germline V gene data show CDR1 as SGHRS and CDR2 as YFSETQ. Trimming left V 4 bases short and J 0 bases short, with 13 bases between. CDR3 length: 15 residues. The CDR3 DNA follows: TGCGCCAGCAGCATCCCGGGGGCTATGAACACTGAAGCTTTCTTT. Its protein is CASSIPGAMNTEAFF.

This clone was counted between two and nine times. The genes are TRBV18 and TRBJ2-2; weak D call: TRBD2 (6 bases). The CDR3 has 15 amino acids. V lost 5 bases to trimming and J lost 6 bases, with 16 bases between them. Germline loops: CDR1 KGHSH, CDR2 LQKENI. CDR3 residues: CASSVNPGLPGELFF. As DNA, the CDR3 is TGTGCCAGCTCAGTCAACCCGGGACTCCCCGGGGAGCTGTTTTTT.

This chain connects TRBV6-1 to TRBJ1-1; 7 nucleotides agree with TRBD1. The J segment lost 1 base and the V segment lost 7 bases, leaving 9 bases of the junction unmatched. The germline CDR1 and CDR2 sequences are MNHNS and SASEGT. This CDR3 comprises 15 residues. Here the CDR3 reads CASMSPGQRNTEAFF. CDR3 sequence (DNA): TGTGCCAGCATGAGTCCGGGACAGCGGAACACTGAAGCTTTCTTT.